One sample yielded the 24 T cell receptor beta chains listed below, sequenced in a study of T cell clonality in common variable immunodeficiency. TCRdb's copy holds only in-frame clones and misses some; the assay was immunoSEQ multiplex PCR. Sampling found approximately 81,000 clones, none seen once. Sequenced material: peripheral blood mononuclear cells. The receptors originated from a person between 18 and 69 years old in good health.

This clone was counted ten times or more. The read is 3 residues too short to cover the CDR3 end, so that end is filled in from the germline J gene. The chain recombines TRBV29-1 with TRBJ2-5; 8 nucleotides match TRBD2. Germline CDR1 reads SQVTM; CDR2 reads ANQGSEA. V lost 8 bases and J lost 4; bases outside the gene matches: 6. The CDR3 runs 12 residues. CDR3 protein: CSLSRGGETQYF. Incomplete CDR3 DNA: TGCAGCCTCTCCCGGGGGGGAGAGACC. The whole variable domain, remainder taken from reference TRBV29-1 and TRBJ2-5, is SAVISQKPSRDICQRGTSLTIQCQVDSQVTMMFWYRQQPGQSLTLIATANQGSEATYESGFVIDKFPISRPNLTFSTLTVSNMSPEDSSIYLCSLSRGGETQYFGPGTRLLVL.

This clone was observed at least ten times. The CDR3 end lies 3 residues beyond the end of the read and is filled in from the germline J gene. V is TRBV12-3 or TRBV12-4 and J is TRBJ1-1; D gene uncertain. The V end lost 2 bases, the J end lost 3 bases, and 4 bases lay between the germline ends. This CDR3 is 12 amino acids long. The CDR3 bases that were read are TGTGCCAGCAGTTTATATTACACTGAA. As protein: CASSLYYTE. The full-length CDR3 reads as CASSLYYTEAFF.

This clone was counted ten times or more. From the germline J gene comes the end of the CDR3, since the read stops 3 residues before it. The genes are TRBV7-2 and TRBJ1-4; tentative D call: TRBD1 (5 bases). Trimming pared 5 bases from V and 5 bases from J, leaving 12 bases between. This CDR3 is built from 14 residues. CDR1 is SGHTA, CDR2 FQGNSA, per germline. The CDR3 reads CASSKGFQNEKLFF. The part of the CDR3 DNA that was read is TGTGCCAGCAGCAAGGGGTTTCAGAATGAAAAA.

Ten or more counts support this clone. The read falls 3 residues short of the CDR3 end, and the missing part is taken from the germline J gene. The chain carries TRBV5-1 and TRBJ2-3; the match to TRBD2 covers 7 bases. CDR1 and CDR2 (germline): SGHRS, YFSETQ. The CDR3 is 17 amino acids. With V trimmed by 0 bases and J by 2 bases, 9 bases remained unmatched. CDR3 loop: CASSLASASGHTDTQYF. The DNA read from the CDR3 is TGCGCCAGCAGCTTGGCCTCGGCTAGCGGACACACAGATACG.

This clone was counted ten times or more. The read ends 3 residues early relative to the CDR3; the germline J gene fills the gap. The V call is TRBV19, the J call TRBJ2-1, with unresolved D. V lost 3 bases to trimming and J lost 4 bases, with 13 bases between them. The CDR3 sequence is 15 residues long. Germline V CDR1 and CDR2: LNHDA, SQIVND (reference sequence). The sequenced CDR3 bases are TGTGCCAGTAGTATCCGACCCCCCGGGTACAATGAG. Translated: CASSIRPPGYNE. The full-length CDR3 reads as CASSIRPPGYNEQFF.

This clone was picked up many times. Coverage ceases 3 residues before the CDR3 finishes, and the germline J gene fills in the end. The V and J genes are TRBV5-4 and TRBJ2-7; TRBD2 agrees at 13 bases. The CDR3 has 15 amino acids. The germline V gene has CDR1 SGHNT and CDR2 YYREEE (reference sequence). V trimming: 4 bases; J trimming: 3 bases; junction bases outside the gene matches: 4. The part of the CDR3 DNA that was read is TGTGCCAGCAGCCGAGGACTAGCGGGAGTCTACGAG. Translating gives CASSRGLAGVYE. Given in full, the CDR3 is CASSRGLAGVYEQYF.

This clone was seen ten or more times. The read stops 3 residues short of the end of the CDR3; the missing end is completed from the germline J gene. This chain joins TRBV10-2 and TRBJ1-4; 7 positions agree with TRBD1. Unmatched junction bases numbered 4, after V lost 4 bases and J lost 8 bases. CDR3 size: 13 residues. Germline CDR1 and CDR2: WSHSY and SAAADI. The chain's CDR3 is CASSATGTEKLFF. The CDR3 bases that were read are TGCGCCAGCAGTGCGACAGGGACGGAAAAA.

This clone was seen ten or more times. CDR3 sequence: CASSLASGRAPNEQFF. CDR3 DNA (partial): TGTGCCAGCAGCCTCGCCAGCGGGAGGGCCCCCAATGAG. This sequence joins TRBV16 and TRBJ2-1, with 10 nucleotides matching TRBD2. The read halts 3 residues ahead of the CDR3 end, with the missing end drawn from the germline J gene. The J segment lost 6 bases and the V segment lost 4 bases, leaving 9 bases of the junction unmatched. This CDR3 is 16 amino acids long. CDR1 is KGHSY and CDR2 is FQNENV in the germline V gene.

This clone was counted at least ten times. The read finishes 3 residues shy of the CDR3 end, and the germline J gene is used to complete it. This rearrangement joins TRBV29-1 to TRBJ2-3; the D gene is possibly TRBD2 (6 bases). The germline V gene encodes CDR1 SQVTM and CDR2 ANQGSEA. The CDR3 totals 16 residues. The CDR3 DNA, read in part, is TGCACTATCCCGGGGGTCGGAGGATCTTTCACAGATACG. This codes for CTIPGVGGSFTDT. The full CDR3 is CTIPGVGGSFTDTQYF.

This clone was counted many times. With the read ending 3 residues before the CDR3 end, the germline J gene is used to fill in that end. The V call is TRBV12-3 or TRBV12-4, the J call TRBJ2-7; 7 bases map to TRBD2. After removal of 4 bases from V and 2 bases from J, the junction contained 14 bases not matched to a gene. The CDR3 runs to 17 residues. CDR3 protein: CASSSGGRVYETYEQYF. The covered CDR3 bases are TGTGCCAGCAGTTCTGGGGGGAGGGTTTATGAAACCTACGAG.

The table lists this clone with many counts. The read terminates 3 residues ahead of where the CDR3 ends, so the germline J gene completes it. V usage is TRBV7-6 and J usage is TRBJ2-7; maybe TRBD2 (5 bases). The CDR3 runs 15 residues. Germline assignment: CDR1 SGHVS and CDR2 FNYEAQ. V was pared by 2 bases and J by 3 bases, with 14 bases between. The CDR3 reads CASSLPTEAGYEQYF. CDR3 DNA, as far as it was read: TGTGCCAGCAGCTTACCCACAGAGGCGGGCTACGAG.

This clone was seen many times. The CDR3 goes on 3 residues after the read ends, and that part is filled in from the germline J gene. The chain joins TRBV10-1 to TRBJ1-1; 7 positions match TRBD1. The length of the CDR3 is 12 residues. Germline CDR1 is WNHNN and CDR2 is SYGVQD (reference sequence). V gave up 6 bases and J gave up 7 bases; unmatched junction bases: 5. The CDR3 spells CASSRDRDEAFF. Incomplete CDR3 DNA: TGCGCCAGCAGCCGAGACAGGGATGAA.

This clone was detected many times. The missing CDR3 end, 3 residues past where the read stops, is filled in from the germline J gene. The V and J genes are TRBV19 and TRBJ2-1, with D possibly being TRBD1 (6 bases). This CDR3 contains 13 residues. Germline loops: CDR1 LNHDA, CDR2 SQIVND (reference sequence). The CDR3 bases that were read are TGTGCAATAGGACAGCGGCCCCTCAATGAG. Translating gives CAIGQRPLNE. The CDR3 reads in full as CAIGQRPLNEQFF.

This clone occurred many times. The CDR3 DNA, read in part, is TGTGCCAGCAGCGCCGGGACAGGGTCCTACGAG. This encodes CASSAGTGSYE. The complete CDR3 reads CASSAGTGSYEQYF. The chain uses TRBV5-8 and TRBJ2-7; 9 positions agree with TRBD1. The read terminates 3 residues ahead of where the CDR3 ends, so the germline J gene completes it. V was clipped by 4 bases and J by 1 base; unmatched bases: 3. CDR1 is SGHTS, CDR2 YDEGEE, per germline. There are 14 residues in the CDR3.

This clone was seen many times. The CDR3 end is not reached by the read, which stops 3 residues before it; the germline J gene fills it in. The chain links TRBV10-3 to TRBJ2-1; 10 positions match TRBD2. Trimming at V came to 6 bases and at J to 3 bases, leaving 8 bases not matched to a gene. This CDR3 has 16 amino acids. Germline lookup yields CDR1 ENHRY and CDR2 SYGVKD. The CDR3 DNA, read in part, is TGTGCCATCAGAGATTCCGGGACTAGCGACTACAATGAG. Translating it yields CAIRDSGTSDYNE. The whole CDR3 protein reads CAIRDSGTSDYNEQFF.

This clone has ten or more counts. The DNA ends 3 residues before the CDR3 does, and the rest of the CDR3 is filled in from the germline J gene. The chain joins TRBV30 to TRBJ2-1; 9 bases match TRBD2. This CDR3 comprises 15 residues. In germline, CDR1 is GTSNPN, CDR2 SVGIG (reference sequence). The J segment lost 8 bases and the V segment lost 2 bases, leaving 10 bases of the junction unmatched. CDR3 DNA (partial): TGTGCCTGGAGTAGACGGGCTAGCGGGACCGATGAG. Its translation is CAWSRRASGTDE. The entire CDR3 protein reads CAWSRRASGTDEQFF.

In this sample, this clone turned up many times. CDR3 sequence reads: CASSSSTGWDTEAFF. The CDR3 DNA, read in part, is TGTGCCAGCAGTTCGTCGACAGGGTGGGATACTGAA. This chain joins TRBV12-3 or TRBV12-4 and TRBJ1-1; 7 bases align to TRBD1. The CDR3 is cut off 3 residues early in the read; its end comes from the germline J gene. J gave up 5 bases and V 4 bases, and 10 bases lay outside the gene matches. The CDR3 contains 15 residues.

This clone was seen at least ten times. The read halts 3 residues ahead of the CDR3 end, with the missing end drawn from the germline J gene. J is TRBJ1-2 and V is TRBV29-1; TRBD1 agrees at 7 bases. The CDR3 length is 12 residues. V shed 7 bases, J shed 3 bases, and the junction held 5 bases outside the gene matches. Germline-derived CDR1 and CDR2 are SQVTM and ANQGSEA. The chain's CDR3 is CSANRGDYGYTF. CDR3 DNA, as far as it was read: TGCAGCGCTAACAGGGGCGACTATGGC.

This clone has ten or more counts. The DNA ends 3 residues before the CDR3 does, and the rest of the CDR3 is filled in from the germline J gene. V is TRBV5-1 and J is TRBJ2-2; 8 bases are a match to TRBD1. This CDR3 spans 17 amino acids. J lost 2 bases, V lost 4 bases, and 10 bases had no gene match. Germline-derived CDR1 and CDR2 are SGHRS and YFSETQ. The CDR3 spells CASSRSRTGRNTGELFF. CDR3 DNA, as far as it was read: TGCGCCAGCAGCAGAAGTCGGACAGGGCGAAACACCGGGGAG.

In this sample, this clone turned up many times. Read data end 3 residues before the CDR3 end; the end is taken from the germline J gene. The chain couples TRBV7-9 to TRBJ1-4; perhaps TRBD1 as D (5 bases). The CDR3 extends over 15 amino acids. Germline-derived CDR1 and CDR2 are SEHNR and FQNEAQ (reference sequence). The V gene lost 3 bases and the J gene lost 6 bases, with 14 bases spanning the gap. The CDR3 reads CASSFVEGGDEKLFF. The part of the CDR3 DNA that was read is TGTGCCAGCAGCTTCGTAGAGGGAGGGGATGAAAAA.

The sample holds many counts of this clone. The read is 3 residues too short to cover the CDR3 end, so that end is filled in from the germline J gene. The chain uses TRBV13 and TRBJ2-3, with 8 bases aligning to TRBD1. V shed 5 bases and J 4 bases; nucleotides not matched to a gene: 11. The CDR3 totals 16 residues. Germline V gives CDR1 PRHDT, CDR2 FYEKMQ (reference sequence). This CDR3 reads CASSLRQGLPADTQYF. The covered CDR3 bases are TGTGCCAGCAGCCTCCGACAGGGGCTGCCGGCAGATACG.

The chain's CDR3 is CSASSGGPWDEQYF. CDR3 DNA (partial): TGCAGTGCTAGCTCGGGCGGGCCTTGGGACGAG. V and J are TRBV20-1 and TRBJ2-7; D might be TRBD2 (5 bases). The read ends 3 residues early relative to the CDR3; the germline J gene fills the gap. The germline CDR1 and CDR2 sequences are DFQATT and SNEGSKA (reference sequence). There are 14 residues in the CDR3. V lost 3 bases and J 5 bases, leaving 17 bases between the germline ends.

This clone was seen more than once but under ten times. The sequence runs out 3 residues before the end of the CDR3; the remainder is reconstructed from the germline J gene. The chain couples TRBV13 to TRBJ2-2; 11 bases match TRBD2. The length of the CDR3 is 15 residues. The germline CDR1 and CDR2 sequences are PRHDT and FYEKMQ (reference sequence). The V segment lost 5 bases and the J segment 4 bases; nucleotides outside the gene matches: 3. The chain's CDR3 is CASSTLAGVTGELFF. The sequenced part of the CDR3 DNA is TGTGCCAGCAGCACACTAGCGGGAGTCACCGGGGAG.

In this sample, this clone turned up many times. The read ends 3 residues early relative to the CDR3; the germline J gene fills the gap. The chain recombines TRBV19 with TRBJ2-1; TRBD2 aligns across 11 bases. CDR3 size: 15 residues. The trim removed 3 bases at V and 6 bases at J, leaving 4 bases unmatched. In germline, CDR1 is LNHDA, CDR2 SQIVND (reference sequence). The CDR3 region is CASSILLAGVNEQFF. CDR3 DNA (partial): TGTGCCAGTAGTATCCTACTAGCGGGAGTCAATGAG. Based on the CDR3 plus reference TRBV19 and TRBJ2-1, the full variable domain is DGGITQSPKYLFRKEGQNVTLSCEQNLNHDAMYWYRQDPGQGLRLIYYSQIVNDFQKGDIAEGYSVSREKKESFPLTVTSAQKNPTAFYLCASSILLAGVNEQFFGPGTRLTVL.